This is a list of T cell receptor beta chains from one sample in a study of Graves' ophthalmopathy and Graves' hyperthyroidism. TCRdb passed the multiplex PCR reads through MiXCR, listing each CDR3 protein once. The sample carries just over 400,000 distinct CDR3 sequences, around 20% recorded once. Sequencing was done on a sample of peripheral blood. The receptors derive from a woman between 18 and 29 years old with stable Graves' hyperthyroidism. Both conserved end residues are part of each CDR3. D genes are given only for firm matches. Clone size is not always given. Where it is, it says once, few, many or a class for expanded clones.

>TRBJ1-5|many|TRBD1|TRBV5-8
TGTGCCAGCAGCGACAGGGATGGGAGTCAGCCCCAGCATTTT
CASSDRDGSQPQHF
>TRBJ1-5|.|TRBD1|TRBV4-2
TGTGCCAGCAGGCAGAGATGGAGGGGGCAGAGGTCCCCTAGCAATCAGCCCCAGCATTTT
CASRQRWRGQRSPSNQPQHF
>TRBJ2-7|.|.|TRBV7-2
TGTGCCAGCAGCCCTTTGCGCGGCTACGAGCAGTACTTC
CASSPLRGYEQYF
>TRBJ2-7|many|.|TRBV7-8
TGTGCCAGCAGCTTAGCAGGGGCGGCCGACGAGCAGTACTTC
CASSLAGAADEQYF
>TRBJ2-7|few|.|TRBV20-1
TGCAGTGCTAGGGATGTCTCCAGGGCCGGCTACGAGCAGTACTTC
CSARDVSRAGYEQYF
>TRBJ2-5|many|.|TRBV6-5
TGTGCCAGCAGTTACTCGATTGGGAGGGAGACCCAGTACTTC
CASSYSIGRETQYF
>TRBJ1-2|many|.|TRBV12-3/TRBV12-4
TGTGCCAGCAGTACCCGGGACCCCCTCTATGGCTACACCTTC
CASSTRDPLYGYTF
>TRBJ2-4|many|TRBD1|TRBV7-2
TGTGCCAGCAGCTTTAGGACAGGGCCGGCCAAAAACATTCAGTACTTC
CASSFRTGPAKNIQYF
>TRBJ1-2|many|.|TRBV29-1
TGCAGCGCCCGGGCGGACTATGGCTACACCTTC
CSARADYGYTF
>TRBJ2-5|.|TRBD1|TRBV28
TGTGCCAGCAGCTCAGACAGGGGGCGGTACCAAGAGACCCAGTACTTC
CASSSDRGRYQETQYF
>TRBJ2-2|many|.|TRBV6-1
TGTGCCAGCAGCTCAGAGACCGGGGAGCTGTTTTTT
CASSSETGELFF
>TRBJ1-1|.|.|TRBV5-1
TGCGCCAGCAGCTTACGGGGACACCTTAACACTGAAGCTTTCTTT
CASSLRGHLNTEAFF
>TRBJ2-7|few|.|TRBV4-3
TGCGCCAGCAGCCAAGGCCAGCGCCACCTGGAGCAGTACTTC
CASSQGQRHLEQYF
>TRBJ1-1|.|.|TRBV5-1
TGCGTCAGCAGCTTGGGTTTTACGGCTGAAGCTTTCTTT
CVSSLGFTAEAFF
>TRBJ1-5|.|.|TRBV5-4
TGTGCCAGCAGCAATACAGGGAGCAATCAGCCCCAGCATTTT
CASSNTGSNQPQHF
>TRBJ2-2|many|.|TRBV12-3/TRBV12-4
TGTGCCAGCAGACCTGACGTAATCGGGGAGCTGTTTTTT
CASRPDVIGELFF
>TRBJ2-5|many|.|TRBV6-2/TRBV6-3
TGTGCCAGCAGTTATTGGAGCGGCCAAGAGACCCAGTACTTC
CASSYWSGQETQYF
>TRBJ2-5|many|.|TRBV20-1
TGCAGTGCTAGAGATAAGGGGAACCAAGAGACCCAGTACTTC
CSARDKGNQETQYF
>TRBJ2-2|.|.|TRBV12-3/TRBV12-4
TGTGCCAGCAGACCGGCTACCACCGGGGAGCTGTTTTTT
CASRPATTGELFF
>TRBJ1-1|many|TRBD1|TRBV5-1
TGCGCCAGCAGAACCGACAGGGTCGTCACTGAAGCTTTCTTT
CASRTDRVVTEAFF
>TRBJ2-7|.|TRBD2|TRBV5-1
TGCGCCAGCAAAAGGACTAGCGGGGAATACGAGCAGTACTTC
CASKRTSGEYEQYF
>TRBJ2-7|many|TRBD2|TRBV7-3
TGTGCCAGCAGCTTACTCGCGGGAGTCTTCAACGAGCAGTACTTC
CASSLLAGVFNEQYF
>TRBJ2-7|many|.|TRBV4-3
TGCGCCAGCAGCCAAGAGGGCCCGGGCAGGGAACGCTCCTACGAGCAGTACTTC
CASSQEGPGRERSYEQYF
>TRBJ2-5|many|TRBD2|TRBV24-1
TGTGCCACCAGTGATCCCGGGACTAGCGGGAGGGCCGGGACCCAGTACTTC
CATSDPGTSGRAGTQYF
>TRBJ1-2|many|.|TRBV6-1
TGTGCCAGCGCTAGCTATGGCTACACCTTC
CASASYGYTF
>TRBJ2-6|many|TRBD1|TRBV10-3
TGTGCCATCAGTGAAGGAACACAGGGGCCCTCTGGGGCCAACGTCCTGACTTTC
CAISEGTQGPSGANVLTF
>TRBJ1-5|.|TRBD1|TRBV28
TGTGCCAGCAGCCACCGACAGGGGATCAGGAATCAGCCCCAGCATTTT
CASSHRQGIRNQPQHF
>TRBJ1-2|.|.|TRBV20-1
TGCAGTGCAATCATACAGGGCTATGGCTACACCTTC
CSAIIQGYGYTF
>TRBJ1-1|many|TRBD1|TRBV6-5
TGTGCCAGCAGTTACTCCGGGACAGGGGGCACTGAAGCTTTCTTT
CASSYSGTGGTEAFF
>TRBJ2-7|.|.|TRBV19
TGTGCCAGTAGCAAAAGCAGGGGTCCCCGTCCTTACGAGCAGTACTTC
CASSKSRGPRPYEQYF
>TRBJ2-5|.|.|TRBV18
TGTGCCAGCTCACCACTTAAGGGGAAGGAGACCCAGTACTTC
CASSPLKGKETQYF
>TRBJ1-1|many|TRBD1|TRBV7-2
TGTGCCAGCAGCTCGCGACAGGGGAGCACTGAAGCTTTCTTT
CASSSRQGSTEAFF
>TRBJ1-5|many|.|TRBV24-1
TGTGCCACCAGTGATGCTACTCCTGGGCCCCAGCATTTT
CATSDATPGPQHF
>TRBJ1-1|many|.|TRBV6-1
TGTGCCAGCAGCGACACCTGGGGGGACACTGAAGCTTTCTTT
CASSDTWGDTEAFF
>TRBJ1-1|many|TRBD1|TRBV18
TGTGCCAGCTCACCGCAAGGGACAGGGGGCACTGAAGCTTTCTTT
CASSPQGTGGTEAFF
>TRBJ2-7|.|.|TRBV20-1
TGCAGTGCTAGTAATATTGGAGGCGGCTTCGGCGACGAGCAGTACTTC
CSASNIGGGFGDEQYF
>TRBJ2-5|.|.|TRBV7-9
TGTGCCAGCAGCCGAGGACAGACAGAACAAGAGACCCAGTACTTC
CASSRGQTEQETQYF
>TRBJ2-5|.|.|TRBV6-1
TGTGCCAGCAGTGTCCACGGGAGTAAAGAGACCCAGTACTTC
CASSVHGSKETQYF
>TRBJ2-5|many|TRBD2|TRBV20-1
TGCAGTGCTAGATTTAGCGGGAAAGAGACCCAGTACTTC
CSARFSGKETQYF
>TRBJ2-7|many|TRBD2|TRBV20-1
TGCAGTGCCCCCGGGACTAGCGGGAGCTCCTACGAGCAGTACTTC
CSAPGTSGSSYEQYF
>TRBJ2-7|.|TRBD2|TRBV12-3/TRBV12-4
TGTGCCAGCACTCCCGGAGCGGGGGGCTACGAGCAGTACTTC
CASTPGAGGYEQYF
>TRBJ1-1|many|.|TRBV6-2/TRBV6-3
TGTGCCAGCAGTTACGGGGGTTATGGAGCGAACACTGAAGCTTTCTTT
CASSYGGYGANTEAFF
>TRBJ1-5|many|.|TRBV24-1
TGTGCCACCAGTGAGCCGGGCGGGGGCAATCAGCCCCAGCATTTT
CATSEPGGGNQPQHF
>TRBJ1-2|many|TRBD1|TRBV15
TGTGCCACCAGCAGAGATCGCGCGACAGGGGGCCGTGGCTACACCTTC
CATSRDRATGGRGYTF
>TRBJ2-7|.|.|TRBV28
TGTGCCAGCCTCACGAGAGTCTCTGGGTCCTACGAGCAGTACTTC
CASLTRVSGSYEQYF
>TRBJ2-7|many|TRBD2|TRBV20-1
TGCAGTGCTAGTTATAGGACTAGCGGGAGCCACGAGCAGTACTTC
CSASYRTSGSHEQYF
>TRBJ1-1|.|TRBD1|TRBV27
TGTGCCAGCAGTTCCCCTTACAGGGGGGTTTCGGCTGAAGCTTTCTTT
CASSSPYRGVSAEAFF
>TRBJ2-5|many|.|TRBV11-2
TGTGCCAGCAGCTTAGACCACAGGCAGTTTACCCTGGTCCAAGAGACCCAGTACTTC
CASSLDHRQFTLVQETQYF
>TRBJ1-2|.|.|TRBV7-2
TGTGCCAGCAGCCAGAAAGAGGTAGCTTCATATGGCTACACCTTC
CASSQKEVASYGYTF